This T cell receptor beta chain was obtained from a study of cytomegalovirus exposure and HLA in healthy donors. The PCR ran on 60 Vbeta and 13 Jbeta primers. Generated by immunoSEQ multiplex PCR, the TCRdb table keeps only in-frame clones and is missing some. The sample lists some 120,000 clones, 79% occurring once. Study-wide findings and caveats: In a later analysis, specific HLA alleles were associated with 15,000 to 20,000 TCR beta sequences at a 0.05 false discovery rate.

Points on this clone: Its cognate antigen is unknown.

Germline assignment: CDR1 MNHEY and CDR2 SVGAGI. The V and J ends lost 3 bases and 4 bases respectively, with 9 bases between them. The CDR3 contains 13 residues. The gene calls are TRBV6-5 and TRBJ1-1; D not resolved. The TCR originated in a man aged 18 to 29 in good health and CMV-seronegative. Sequenced input: PBMCs. CDR3 coding DNA: TGTGCCAGCAGTTATAGTCCGATCACTGAAGCTTTCTTT. It is translated as CASSYSPITEAFF.